Below, one T cell receptor beta chain is given with its context. The target antigen is unknown. The method was immunoSEQ multiplex PCR; TCRdb's version includes in-frame clones alone and lacks a portion of them. The sample has nearly 1 million clones, approximately 80% seen once; the top ten hold about 1.5%. The germline V gene encodes CDR1 MGHRA and CDR2 YSYEKL. Germline trimming cut 2 bases from V and 1 base from J; bases unmatched to any gene: 6. This CDR3 is built from 16 residues. This sample stems from a study of shared clonotypes between healthy human individuals. General study results and limits: Some naive CD4 clonotypes, about 5.5%, turned up in common across a handful of donors.

The V and J genes are TRBV4-1 and TRBJ1-2, with 8 bases that match TRBD1. The receptor's source is a man aged 18 to 35 in good health. Sequenced sample: memory CD4+ T cells sorted from blood. Subset indicated: CD45RA-negative fraction. The CDR3 region is CASSQPGGWGNYGYTF. In nucleotides, the CDR3 is TGCGCCAGCAGCCAACCAGGGGGCTGGGGTAACTATGGCTACACCTTC.